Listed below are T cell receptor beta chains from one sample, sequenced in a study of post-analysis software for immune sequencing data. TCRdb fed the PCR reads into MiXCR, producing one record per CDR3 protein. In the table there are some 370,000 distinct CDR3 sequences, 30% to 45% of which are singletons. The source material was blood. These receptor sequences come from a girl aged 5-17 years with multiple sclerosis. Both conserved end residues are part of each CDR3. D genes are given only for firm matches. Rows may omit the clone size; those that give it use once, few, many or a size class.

CASSSISLGDQPQHF | TRBV7-2 | . | TRBJ1-5 | .
CASTTALLNEQFF | TRBV12-3/TRBV12-4 | few | TRBJ2-1 | .
CASSQDRGGVGKLFF | TRBV4-2 | . | TRBJ1-4 | .
CASSPGTSYGYTF | TRBV7-2 | . | TRBJ1-2 | .
CASTLLSVVYNEQFF | TRBV6-1 | . | TRBJ2-1 | .
CASFRDRDKCDGYTF | TRBV7-9 | once | TRBJ1-2 | TRBD1
CASSQVTSGSFSGANVLTF | TRBV4-1 | few | TRBJ2-6 | TRBD2
CATSRDRGGPGYTF | TRBV15 | . | TRBJ1-2 | TRBD1
CSVESDTGGEQYF | TRBV29-1 | . | TRBJ2-7 | TRBD1
CASSQVTAALNEQFF | TRBV4-1 | . | TRBJ2-1 | .
CASSWSGGTISGANVLTF | TRBV7-9 | few | TRBJ2-6 | TRBD2
CASRSPSRGTEAFF | TRBV12-3/TRBV12-4 | . | TRBJ1-1 | .
CAISSGLAGRETQYF | TRBV10-3 | . | TRBJ2-5 | TRBD2
CASSFRGPSSYNEQFF | TRBV7-3 | . | TRBJ2-1 | TRBD1
CASSVATGGTEKLFF | TRBV9 | . | TRBJ1-4 | TRBD1
CASSSTQGGYTEAFF | TRBV7-9 | few | TRBJ1-1 | .
CASSSRDRGLNEQYF | TRBV13 | few | TRBJ2-7 | TRBD1
CASSYRSLAGGHPYEQYF | TRBV7-2 | . | TRBJ2-7 | TRBD2
CASTPGVSGANVLTF | TRBV12-3/TRBV12-4 | . | TRBJ2-6 | .
CASSLALAGQDTQYF | TRBV7-9 | once | TRBJ2-3 | .
CASSVGLAGAGDEQFF | TRBV5-4 | few | TRBJ2-1 | TRBD2
CASSYVGGAEHEQYF | TRBV7-2 | few | TRBJ2-7 | .
CASIGRSNTEAFF | TRBV6-5 | few | TRBJ1-1 | .
CASSVGQSPGYGYTF | TRBV9 | few | TRBJ1-2 | .
CASSPGTSKASDTQYF | TRBV4-3 | . | TRBJ2-3 | TRBD2
CASSLLRQGMRGNEQFF | TRBV7-6 | . | TRBJ2-1 | TRBD1
CASSSGQLNEKLFF | TRBV7-9 | few | TRBJ1-4 | TRBD1
CASSGGGATQYF | TRBV5-6 | . | TRBJ2-5 | TRBD2
CASSTWTSGGSSYNEQFF | TRBV7-8 | . | TRBJ2-1 | TRBD2
CAWSVKLGGSHTDTQYF | TRBV30 | . | TRBJ2-3 | .
CASSPGGTGDTQYF | TRBV12-3/TRBV12-4 | . | TRBJ2-3 | TRBD2